The 22 T cell receptor beta chains reported below all come from one sample, sequenced in a study of a mutant IDH1 vaccine in newly diagnosed glioma. Time point given: week 11, during vaccination. Every vaccination contained 300 ug of the mutant IDH1 20-mer peptide and was paired with topical imiquimod. Here immunoSEQ multiplex PCR was the method, and the copy in TCRdb shows in-frame clones only, minus some. Seen here are 20,000 to 25,000 clones, roughly 72% observed once, and the top ten hold around 10%. Their specific antigens are unknown. The sequenced sample was peripheral blood mononuclear cells (PBMCs), obtained from a glioma patient whose treatment included an IDH1 peptide vaccine. The origin of the receptors is a man aged 18 to 30 with glioma. Some clones in this sample may be carry-over from other donors' samples.

The chain employs TRBV30 and TRBJ1-2; D ambiguous. Germline CDR1 GTSNPN, CDR2 SVGIG (reference sequence). Trimming removed 0 bases at V and 5 bases at J, with 10 bases between. There are 13 residues in the CDR3. For the CDR3, the DNA is TGTGCCTGGAGTGTAAAACTGAGTTATGGCTACACCTTC. Residues: CAWSVKLSYGYTF.

The sample holds a few counts of this clone. The chain uses TRBV2 and TRBJ2-7; 9 positions agree with TRBD1. V lost 1 base and J lost 2; bases outside the gene matches: 0. The CDR3 runs 14 residues. Germline V gives CDR1 SNHLY, CDR2 FYNNEI. The CDR3 loop is CASSEGQGAYEQYF. DNA for the CDR3: TGTGCCAGCAGTGAAGGACAGGGGGCCTACGAGCAGTACTTC.

V is TRBV6-6 and J is TRBJ2-3, with D tentatively TRBD1 (5 bases). V dropped 7 bases and J dropped 4 bases, with 15 bases sitting between them. Looked up from germline, CDR1 is MNHNY and CDR2 is SVGAGI (reference sequence). The CDR3 contains 14 residues. The CDR3 region has the DNA TGTGCCAGCACTGTCAGGGAAAGCGCAGATACGCAGTATTTT. It yields the protein CASTVRESADTQYF.

This chain connects TRBV6-6 to TRBJ1-1; 10 bases fit TRBD1. The CDR3 runs 14 residues. Germline CDR1 reads MNHNY; CDR2 reads SVGAGI (reference sequence). Germline trimming cut 2 bases from V and 6 bases from J; bases unmatched to any gene: 3. The DNA of the CDR3 is TGTGCCAGCAGTTACGGACAGGGGGTTCCTGAAGCTTTCTTT. Its protein product is CASSYGQGVPEAFF.

The chain couples TRBV6-5 to TRBJ1-5; a weak D match, TRBD1 (6 bases). Trimming removed 4 bases at V and 0 bases at J, with 10 bases between. In germline, CDR1 is MNHEY, CDR2 SVGAGI. This CDR3 spans 15 amino acids. The CDR3 nucleotides read TGTGCCAGCAGTTCAGGACAGTATAGCAATCAGCCCCAGCATTTT. Its protein product is CASSSGQYSNQPQHF.

The J gene is TRBJ2-3, the V gene TRBV2; D is possibly TRBD2 (6 bases). The CDR3 length is 12 residues. Germline assignment: CDR1 SNHLY and CDR2 FYNNEI. The ends were cut back, 7 bases at V and 1 base at J, with 6 bases in the middle. CDR3 in amino acids: CASIAGTDTQYF. As DNA, the CDR3 is TGTGCCAGCATAGCGGGCACAGATACGCAGTATTTT.

The chain employs TRBV7-2 and TRBJ2-3, with 7 bases that match TRBD2. The germline CDR1 and CDR2 sequences are SGHTA and FQGNSA. The ends lost 5 bases at V and 2 bases at J; junction bases unmatched: 7. The CDR3 length is 15 residues. The CDR3 loop reads CASSPNSGFTDTQYF. CDR3 DNA sequence: TGTGCCAGCAGCCCTAATAGCGGGTTCACAGATACGCAGTATTTT.

The J gene is TRBJ2-7, the V gene TRBV7-9; the match to TRBD1 covers 8 bases. Germline-derived CDR1 and CDR2 are SEHNR and FQNEAQ (reference sequence). This CDR3 region has 15 residues. The trim removed 0 bases at V and 3 bases at J, leaving 4 bases unmatched. Here the CDR3 DNA reads TGTGCCAGCAGCTTAGCACGGACAGGGATCTACGAGCAGTACTTC. Protein sequence: CASSLARTGIYEQYF.

The rearrangement joins TRBV7-2 to TRBJ1-1, with D uncertain. V lost 0 bases and J lost 5, with 13 bases in between. CDR3 length: 15 amino acids. Germline V gives CDR1 SGHTA, CDR2 FQGNSA. CDR3 nucleotides: TGTGCCAGCAGCTTAGCGGTTGTGTTTTCGACTGAAGCTTTCTTT. Amino acids: CASSLAVVFSTEAFF.

The V gene is TRBV9, the J gene TRBJ2-7; D may be TRBD1 (6 bases). CDR1 and CDR2 (germline): SGDLS, YYNGEE. The CDR3 contains 16 residues. The V and J ends lost 3 bases and 0 bases respectively, with 16 bases between them. This CDR3 is CASSATTGKSSYEQYF. The DNA for the CDR3 is TGTGCCAGCAGCGCTACGACAGGAAAGAGCTCCTACGAGCAGTACTTC.

This clone occurred once. This chain uses TRBV7-9 with TRBJ1-1; D is undetermined. There are 13 residues in the CDR3. Trimming pared 2 bases from V and 3 bases from J, leaving 7 bases between. Looked up from germline, CDR1 is SEHNR and CDR2 is FQNEAQ (reference sequence). CDR3 sequence (DNA): TGTGCCAGCAGCTTAATGGAGGACACTGAAGCTTTCTTT. Protein product: CASSLMEDTEAFF.

The CDR3 loop reads CASSYPDNRYEQYF. The CDR3 nucleotides read TGCGCCAGCAGCTACCCCGACAACAGATACGAGCAGTACTTC. The chain combines TRBV5-1 with TRBJ2-7; D unresolved. This CDR3 has 14 residues. The V and J ends lost 3 bases and 4 bases respectively, with 14 bases between them. Germline CDR1 reads SGHRS; CDR2 reads YFSETQ.

This clone was counted a few times. The chain links TRBV4-3 to TRBJ1-3, with 8 bases lining up with TRBD1. Looked up from germline, CDR1 is LGHNA and CDR2 is YSLEER. CDR3 length equals 15 residues. Unmatched junction bases numbered 4, after V lost 4 bases and J lost 2 bases. The CDR3 is CASSPDRGTGNTIYF. In DNA form, the CDR3 reads TGCGCCAGCAGCCCCGACAGGGGCACTGGAAACACCATATATTTT.

A few counts support this clone. The DNA of the CDR3 is TGTGCCAGCGCTCTGGACAGGGGAGGAAAACTGTTTTTT. Translated, it gives CASALDRGGKLFF. This chain connects TRBV6-4 to TRBJ1-4; 9 positions agree with TRBD1. J lost 10 bases, V lost 8 bases, and 8 bases had no gene match. The CDR3 totals 13 residues. CDR1 and CDR2 (germline): MRHNA, SNTAGT.

The V and J genes are TRBV5-1 and TRBJ1-6, with 8 bases matching TRBD1. The germline V gene encodes CDR1 SGHRS and CDR2 YFSETQ. J was trimmed by 3 bases and V by 4 bases; bases with no gene match: 3. This CDR3 region has 15 residues. The CDR3 is CASSLDRVYNSPLHF. The CDR3 region has the DNA TGCGCCAGCAGCCTGGACAGGGTCTATAATTCACCCCTCCACTTT.

The chain uses TRBV2 and TRBJ2-1, with D perhaps matching TRBD1 or TRBD2 (5 bases each). This CDR3 contains 16 residues. Between the trimmed V and J ends, which lost 6 bases and 4 bases, there was a span of 19 bases. The germline V gene has CDR1 SNHLY and CDR2 FYNNEI. The CDR3 nucleotides read TGTGCCAGCAGAAAGGATGAGGGGAATCTTTACAATGAGCAGTTCTTC. Protein: CASRKDEGNLYNEQFF. Using reference TRBV2 and TRBJ2-1 for the parts outside the CDR3, the full variable domain is EPEVTQTPSHQVTQMGQEVILRCVPISNHLYFYWYRQILGQKVEFLVSFYNNEISEKSEIFDDQFSVERPDGSNFTLKIRSTKLEDSAMYFCASRKDEGNLYNEQFFGPGTRLTVL.

The V call is TRBV6-1, the J call TRBJ1-5; D might be TRBD1 (5 bases). V lost 6 bases, J lost 2 bases, and 8 bases lay in between. Looked up from germline, CDR1 is MNHNS and CDR2 is SASEGT. CDR3 length equals 13 residues. In DNA form, the CDR3 reads TGTGCCAGCAGGGCGGGGCGCAATCAGCCCCAGCATTTT. This translates into CASRAGRNQPQHF.

The chain combines TRBV7-8 with TRBJ1-1; D uncertain. The length of the CDR3 is 16 residues. Germline-derived CDR1 and CDR2 are SGHVS and FQNEAQ. Trimming shortened V by 1 base and J by 0 bases, and 12 bases separated the two germline ends. CDR3 amino acids: CASSLGFTALNTEAFF. The CDR3 bases are TGTGCCAGCAGCTTAGGGTTTACAGCTTTGAACACTGAAGCTTTCTTT.

V is TRBV7-2 and J is TRBJ1-2; D remains ambiguous. V lost 7 bases and J 4 bases, leaving 22 bases between the germline ends. The CDR3 length is 16 residues. Germline V gene sequence: CDR1 SGHTA, CDR2 FQGNSA. CDR3 loop: CASTHFSFGISYGYTF. CDR3 DNA sequence: TGTGCCAGCACCCACTTTAGTTTCGGAATTTCCTATGGCTACACCTTC.

This clone appeared a few times. The CDR3 sequence is CASARVATNEKLFF. The CDR3 coding sequence is TGTGCCAGCGCTAGGGTGGCGACTAATGAAAAACTGTTTTTT. The chain employs TRBV25-1 and TRBJ1-4; D is undetermined. This CDR3 has 14 residues. Looked up from germline, CDR1 is MGHDK and CDR2 is SYGVNS. Trimming took off 8 bases at V and 2 bases at J, with 12 bases between the two ends.

Written as DNA, the CDR3 is TGTGCCAGCAGTCTGAGATGGGAGTCCTATGGCTACACCTTC. It translates to CASSLRWESYGYTF. The V gene is TRBV6-5, the J gene TRBJ1-2, with D uncertain. The CDR3 is made up of 14 amino acids. Trimming pared 5 bases from V and 4 bases from J, leaving 14 bases between. Germline CDR1 MNHEY, CDR2 SVGAGI.

The rearrangement joins TRBV19 to TRBJ2-7; D is possibly TRBD2 (7 bases). Trimming removed 6 bases at V and 6 bases at J, with 18 bases between. From germline, CDR1 is LNHDA and CDR2 SQIVND (reference sequence). This CDR3 has 14 amino acids. The DNA of the CDR3 is TGTGCCAGTAGACCGGGGGGCGGACCCGCCGAGCAGTACTTC. It translates to CASRPGGGPAEQYF.